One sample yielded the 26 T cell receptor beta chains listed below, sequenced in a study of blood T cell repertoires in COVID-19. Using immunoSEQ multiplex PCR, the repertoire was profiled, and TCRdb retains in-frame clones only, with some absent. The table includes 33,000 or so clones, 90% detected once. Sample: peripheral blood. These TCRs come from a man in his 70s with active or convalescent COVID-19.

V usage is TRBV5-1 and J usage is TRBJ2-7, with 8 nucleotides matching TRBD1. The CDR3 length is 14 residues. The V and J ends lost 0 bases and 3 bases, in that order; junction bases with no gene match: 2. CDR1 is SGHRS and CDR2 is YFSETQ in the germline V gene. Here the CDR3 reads CASSLGGQDYEQYF. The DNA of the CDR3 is TGCGCCAGCAGCTTGGGGGGACAGGACTACGAGCAGTACTTC.

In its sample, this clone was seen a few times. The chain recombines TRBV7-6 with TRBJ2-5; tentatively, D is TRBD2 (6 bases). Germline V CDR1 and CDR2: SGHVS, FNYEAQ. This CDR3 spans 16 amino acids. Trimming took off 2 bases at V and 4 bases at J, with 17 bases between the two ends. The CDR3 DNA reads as TGTGCCAGCAGCTTATGGTCGTTTGGGCGGGGAGAGACCCAGTACTTC. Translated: CASSLWSFGRGETQYF.

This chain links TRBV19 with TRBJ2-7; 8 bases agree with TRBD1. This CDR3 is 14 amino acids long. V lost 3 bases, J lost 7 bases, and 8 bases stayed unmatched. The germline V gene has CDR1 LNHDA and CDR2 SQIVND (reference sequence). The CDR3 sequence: CASSIEQGTGEQYF. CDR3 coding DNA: TGTGCCAGTAGTATTGAACAGGGGACAGGTGAGCAGTACTTC.

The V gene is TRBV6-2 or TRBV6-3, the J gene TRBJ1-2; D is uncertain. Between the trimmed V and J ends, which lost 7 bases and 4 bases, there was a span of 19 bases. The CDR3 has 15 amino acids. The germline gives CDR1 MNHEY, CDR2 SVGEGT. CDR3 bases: TGTGCCAGCACCCCGCGCGGGTCCCGTGGCTATGGCTACACCTTC. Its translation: CASTPRGSRGYGYTF.

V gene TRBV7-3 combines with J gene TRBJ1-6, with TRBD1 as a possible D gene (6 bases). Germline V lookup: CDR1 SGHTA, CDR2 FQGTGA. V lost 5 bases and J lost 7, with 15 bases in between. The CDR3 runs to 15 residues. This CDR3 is CASSPGGADNSPLHF. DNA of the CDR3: TGTGCCAGCAGCCCGGGGGGCGCAGACAATTCACCCCTCCACTTT. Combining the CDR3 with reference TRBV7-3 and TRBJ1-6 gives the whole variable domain GAGVSQTPSNKVTEKGKYVELRCDPISGHTALYWYRQSLGQGPEFLIYFQGTGAADDSGLPNDRFFAVRPEGSVSTLKIQRTERGDSAVYLCASSPGGADNSPLHFGNGTRLTVT.

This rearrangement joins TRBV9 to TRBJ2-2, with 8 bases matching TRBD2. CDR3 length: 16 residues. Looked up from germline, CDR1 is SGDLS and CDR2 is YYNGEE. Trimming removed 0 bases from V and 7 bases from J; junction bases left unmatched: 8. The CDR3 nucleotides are TGTGCCAGCAGCGTAGAGCCGGGAGGGCCAAGCGGGGAGCTGTTTTTT. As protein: CASSVEPGGPSGELFF.

CDR3 sequence reads: CAISETGGPPDTQYF. The CDR3 nucleotides read TGTGCCATCAGTGAGACGGGGGGCCCGCCGGATACGCAGTATTTT. The gene calls are TRBV10-3 and TRBJ2-3, with a weak D call TRBD2 (7 bases). V shed 2 bases and J shed 6 bases, with 15 bases lying between them. Germline loops: CDR1 ENHRY, CDR2 SYGVKD. This CDR3 has 15 residues.

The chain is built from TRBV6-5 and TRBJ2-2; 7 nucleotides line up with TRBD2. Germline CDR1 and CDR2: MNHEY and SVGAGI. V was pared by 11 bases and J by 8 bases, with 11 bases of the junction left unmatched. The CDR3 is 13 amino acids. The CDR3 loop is CAPRGGNLGELFF. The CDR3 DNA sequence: TGTGCCCCCCGGGGAGGGAATCTGGGGGAGCTGTTTTTT.

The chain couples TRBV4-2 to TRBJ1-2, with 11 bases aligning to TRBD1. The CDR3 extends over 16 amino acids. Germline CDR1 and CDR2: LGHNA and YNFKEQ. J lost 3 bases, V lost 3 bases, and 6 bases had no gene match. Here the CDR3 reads CASSQADRGRDYGYTF. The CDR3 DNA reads TGTGCCAGCAGCCAGGCGGACAGGGGGCGCGACTATGGCTACACCTTC.

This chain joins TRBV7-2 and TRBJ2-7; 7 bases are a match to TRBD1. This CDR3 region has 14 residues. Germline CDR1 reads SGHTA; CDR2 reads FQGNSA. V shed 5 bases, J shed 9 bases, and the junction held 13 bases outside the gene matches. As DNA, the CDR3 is TGTGCCAGCAGCATTCAGACAGGGCCAGTTCGGCAGTACTTC. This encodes CASSIQTGPVRQYF.

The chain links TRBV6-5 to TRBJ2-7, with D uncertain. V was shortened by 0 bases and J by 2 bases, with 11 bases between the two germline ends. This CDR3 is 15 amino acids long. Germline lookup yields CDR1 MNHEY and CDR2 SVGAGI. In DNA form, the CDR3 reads TGTGCCAGCAGTTACTCGATATCAGGCACCTACGAGCAGTACTTC. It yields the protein CASSYSISGTYEQYF.

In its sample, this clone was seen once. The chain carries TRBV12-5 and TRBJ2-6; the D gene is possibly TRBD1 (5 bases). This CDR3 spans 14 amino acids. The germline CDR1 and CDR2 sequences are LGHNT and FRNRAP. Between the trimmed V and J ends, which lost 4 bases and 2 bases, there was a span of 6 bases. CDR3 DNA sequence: TGTGCTAGTGGTTCAGGGACTGGGGCCAACGTCCTGACTTTC. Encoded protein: CASGSGTGANVLTF.

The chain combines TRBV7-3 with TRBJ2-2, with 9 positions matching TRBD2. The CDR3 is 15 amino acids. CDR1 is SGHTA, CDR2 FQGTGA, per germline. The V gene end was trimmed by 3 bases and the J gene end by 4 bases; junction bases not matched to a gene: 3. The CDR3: CASSFSGSSTGELFF. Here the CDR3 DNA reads TGTGCCAGCAGCTTTAGCGGGAGTAGCACCGGGGAGCTGTTTTTT.

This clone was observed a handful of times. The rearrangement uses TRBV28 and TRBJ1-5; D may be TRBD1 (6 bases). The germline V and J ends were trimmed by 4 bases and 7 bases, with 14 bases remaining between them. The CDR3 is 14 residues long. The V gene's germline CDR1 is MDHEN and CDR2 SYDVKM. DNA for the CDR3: TGTGCCAGCAGTTCCCAAACAGGGATCCAGCCCCAGCATTTT. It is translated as CASSSQTGIQPQHF.

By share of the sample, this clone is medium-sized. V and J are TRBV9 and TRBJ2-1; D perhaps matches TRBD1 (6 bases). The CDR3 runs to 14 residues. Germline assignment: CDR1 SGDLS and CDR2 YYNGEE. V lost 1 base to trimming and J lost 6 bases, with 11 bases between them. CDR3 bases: TGTGCCAGCAGCGTATCCGGGACAATCAATGAGCAGTTCTTC. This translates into CASSVSGTINEQFF.

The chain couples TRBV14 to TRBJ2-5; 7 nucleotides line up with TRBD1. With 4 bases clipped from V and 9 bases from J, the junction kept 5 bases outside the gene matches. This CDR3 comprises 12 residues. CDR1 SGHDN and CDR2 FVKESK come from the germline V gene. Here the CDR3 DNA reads TGTGCCAGCAGCCCATTCCAGGGGGCCCAGTACTTC. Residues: CASSPFQGAQYF. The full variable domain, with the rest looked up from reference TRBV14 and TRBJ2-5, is EAGVTQFPSHSVIEKGQTVTLRCDPISGHDNLYWYRRVMGKEIKFLLHFVKESKQDESGMPNNRFLAERTGGTYSTLKVQPAELEDSGVYFCASSPFQGAQYFGPGTRLLVL.

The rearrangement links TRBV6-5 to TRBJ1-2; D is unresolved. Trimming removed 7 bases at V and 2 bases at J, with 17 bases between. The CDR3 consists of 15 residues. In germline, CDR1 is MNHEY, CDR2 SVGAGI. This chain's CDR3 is CASTYSHAGNYGYTF. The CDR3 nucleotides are TGTGCCAGCACTTATTCCCATGCAGGAAACTATGGCTACACCTTC.

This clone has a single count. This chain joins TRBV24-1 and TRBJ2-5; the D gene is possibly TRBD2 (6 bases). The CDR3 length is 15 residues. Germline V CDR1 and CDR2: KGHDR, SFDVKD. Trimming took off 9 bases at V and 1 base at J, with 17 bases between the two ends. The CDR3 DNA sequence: TGTGCCACCGCTCGGGGAGGCATCGCCCAAGAGACCCAGTACTTC. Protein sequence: CATARGGIAQETQYF.

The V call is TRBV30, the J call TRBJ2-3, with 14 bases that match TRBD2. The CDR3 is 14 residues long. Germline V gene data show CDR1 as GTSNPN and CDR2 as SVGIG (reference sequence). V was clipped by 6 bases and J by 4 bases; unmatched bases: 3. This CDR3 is CACGLAGGADTQYF. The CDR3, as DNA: TGTGCCTGCGGACTAGCGGGGGGTGCAGATACGCAGTATTTT.

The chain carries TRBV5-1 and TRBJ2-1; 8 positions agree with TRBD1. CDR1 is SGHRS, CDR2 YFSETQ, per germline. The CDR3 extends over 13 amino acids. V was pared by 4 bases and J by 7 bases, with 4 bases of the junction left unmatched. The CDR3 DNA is TGCGCCAGCAGCGCCAGACAGGGGAATGAGCAGTTCTTC. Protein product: CASSARQGNEQFF.

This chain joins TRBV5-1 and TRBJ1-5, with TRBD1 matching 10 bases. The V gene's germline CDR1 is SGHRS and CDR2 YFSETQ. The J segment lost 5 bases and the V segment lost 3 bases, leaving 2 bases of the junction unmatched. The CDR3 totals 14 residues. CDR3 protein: CASSSTGGDQPQHF. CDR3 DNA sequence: TGCGCCAGCAGCTCGACAGGGGGCGATCAGCCCCAGCATTTT. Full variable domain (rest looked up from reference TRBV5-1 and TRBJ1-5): KAGVTQTPRYLIKTRGQQVTLSCSPISGHRSVSWYQQTPGQGLQFLFEYFSETQRNKGNFPGRFSGRQFSNSRSEMNVSTLELGDSALYLCASSSTGGDQPQHFGDGTRLSIL.

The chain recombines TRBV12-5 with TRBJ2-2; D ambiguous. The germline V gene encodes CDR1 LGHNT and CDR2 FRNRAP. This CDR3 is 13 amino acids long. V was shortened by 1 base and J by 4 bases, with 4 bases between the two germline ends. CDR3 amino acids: CASGLDFTGELFF. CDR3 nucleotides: TGTGCTAGTGGTTTGGACTTCACCGGGGAGCTGTTTTTT.

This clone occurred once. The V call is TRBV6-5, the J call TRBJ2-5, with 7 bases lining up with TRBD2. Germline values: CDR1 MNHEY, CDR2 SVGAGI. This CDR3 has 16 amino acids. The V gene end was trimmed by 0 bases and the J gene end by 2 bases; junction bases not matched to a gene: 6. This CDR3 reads CASSYSLAAIQETQYF. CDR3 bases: TGTGCCAGCAGTTACTCGCTAGCGGCTATACAAGAGACCCAGTACTTC.

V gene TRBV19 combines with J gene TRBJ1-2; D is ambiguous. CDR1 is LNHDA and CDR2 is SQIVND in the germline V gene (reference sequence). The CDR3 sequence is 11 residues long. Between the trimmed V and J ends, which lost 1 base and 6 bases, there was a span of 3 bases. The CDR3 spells CASSIGDGYTF. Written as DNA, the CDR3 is TGTGCCAGTAGTATAGGCGATGGCTACACCTTC.

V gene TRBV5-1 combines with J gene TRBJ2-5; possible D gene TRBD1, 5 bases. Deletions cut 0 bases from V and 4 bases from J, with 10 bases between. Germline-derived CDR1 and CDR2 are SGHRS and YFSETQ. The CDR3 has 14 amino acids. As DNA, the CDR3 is TGCGCCAGCAGCTTGGGGTCAGGGCGAGAGACCCAGTACTTC. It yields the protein CASSLGSGRETQYF. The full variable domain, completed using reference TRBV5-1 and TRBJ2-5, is KAGVTQTPRYLIKTRGQQVTLSCSPISGHRSVSWYQQTPGQGLQFLFEYFSETQRNKGNFPGRFSGRQFSNSRSEMNVSTLELGDSALYLCASSLGSGRETQYFGPGTRLLVL.

This CDR3 reads CASTLNRGAEAFF. The CDR3 coding sequence is TGTGCCAGTACCCTGAACAGGGGCGCTGAAGCTTTCTTT. The chain carries TRBV19 and TRBJ1-1; 7 bases align to TRBD1. V gave up 7 bases and J gave up 6 bases; unmatched junction bases: 8. This CDR3 region has 13 residues. Germline CDR1 and CDR2: LNHDA and SQIVND (reference sequence).